This note documents a single T cell receptor beta chain sequence. This entry comes from a study of blood T cell repertoires in COVID-19. Study-wide context: PBMCs, B-cell-depleted T cells, or T cells were the source of the cDNA or gDNA that made up the material.

Repertoires were generated with immunoSEQ multiplex PCR, while TCRdb's copy carries only in-frame clones and drops some. This sample has roughly 670,000 clones, with 80% to 90% found just once. Sequencing input: peripheral blood. The source is a woman under 30 with acute or convalescent COVID-19.

The CDR3 nucleotides read TGTGCCAGCAGCCTCTCGGGACAGAGAAACTCTGGGGCCAACGTCCTGACTTTC. Its protein product is CASSLSGQRNSGANVLTF. The rearrangement links TRBV7-9 to TRBJ2-6; TRBD1 agrees at 7 bases. CDR3 length: 18 amino acids. Germline CDR1 and CDR2: SEHNR and FQNEAQ (reference sequence). J lost 0 bases, V lost 5 bases, and 10 bases had no gene match.